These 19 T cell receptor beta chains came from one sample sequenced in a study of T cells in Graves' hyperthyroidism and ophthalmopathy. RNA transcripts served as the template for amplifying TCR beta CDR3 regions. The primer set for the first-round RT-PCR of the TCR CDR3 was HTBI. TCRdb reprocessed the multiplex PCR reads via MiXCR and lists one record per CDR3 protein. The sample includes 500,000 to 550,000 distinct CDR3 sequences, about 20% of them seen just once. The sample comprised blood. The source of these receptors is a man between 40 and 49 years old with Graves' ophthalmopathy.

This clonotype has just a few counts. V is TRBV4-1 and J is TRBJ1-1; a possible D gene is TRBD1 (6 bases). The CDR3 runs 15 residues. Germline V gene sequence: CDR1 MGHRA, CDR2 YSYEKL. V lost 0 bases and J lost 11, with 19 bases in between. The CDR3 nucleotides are TGCGCCAGCAGCCAAGAACTAGGGACAAGAGATCGGGCTTTCTTT. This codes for CASSQELGTRDRAFF.

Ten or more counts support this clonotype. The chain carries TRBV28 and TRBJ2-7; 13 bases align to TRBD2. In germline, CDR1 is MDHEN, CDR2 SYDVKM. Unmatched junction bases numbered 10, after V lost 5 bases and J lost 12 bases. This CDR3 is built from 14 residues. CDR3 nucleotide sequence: TGTGCCAGCAGTCAAAGGACTAGCGGGAGCTTTCGGTACTTC. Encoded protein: CASSQRTSGSFRYF.

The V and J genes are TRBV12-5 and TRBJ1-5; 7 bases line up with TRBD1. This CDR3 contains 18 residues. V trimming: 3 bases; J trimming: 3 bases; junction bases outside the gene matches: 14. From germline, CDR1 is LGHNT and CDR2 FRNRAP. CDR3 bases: TGTGCTAGTGGTTTTAATCCCTCCGAGACAGGGTACAATCAGCCCCAGCATTTT. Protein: CASGFNPSETGYNQPQHF.

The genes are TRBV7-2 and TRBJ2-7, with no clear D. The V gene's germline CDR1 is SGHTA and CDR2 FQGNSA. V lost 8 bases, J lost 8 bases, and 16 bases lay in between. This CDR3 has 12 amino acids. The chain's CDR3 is CASSRLRVKQYF. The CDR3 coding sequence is TGTGCCAGCTCTCGCCTAAGGGTGAAGCAGTACTTC.

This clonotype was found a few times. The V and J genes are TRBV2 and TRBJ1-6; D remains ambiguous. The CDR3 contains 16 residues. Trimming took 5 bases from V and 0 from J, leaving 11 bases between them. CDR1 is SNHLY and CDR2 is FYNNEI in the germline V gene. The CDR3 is CASSSGRSSYNSPLHF. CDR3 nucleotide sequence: TGTGCCAGCAGTAGTGGCAGGAGCTCCTATAATTCACCCCTCCACTTT.

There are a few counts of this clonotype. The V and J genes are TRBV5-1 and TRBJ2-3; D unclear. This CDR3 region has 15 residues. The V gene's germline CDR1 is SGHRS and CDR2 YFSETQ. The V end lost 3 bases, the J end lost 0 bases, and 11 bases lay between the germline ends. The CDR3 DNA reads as TGCGCCAGCAGCTCGAACACCATAAGCACAGATACGCAGTATTTT. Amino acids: CASSSNTISTDTQYF.

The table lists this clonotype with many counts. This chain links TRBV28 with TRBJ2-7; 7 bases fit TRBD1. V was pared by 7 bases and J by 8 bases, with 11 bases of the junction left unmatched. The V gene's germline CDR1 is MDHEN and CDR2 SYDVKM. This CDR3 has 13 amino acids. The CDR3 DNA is TGTGCCAGCACCAGACAGGGCCCACCCCAGCAGTACTTC. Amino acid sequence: CASTRQGPPQQYF.

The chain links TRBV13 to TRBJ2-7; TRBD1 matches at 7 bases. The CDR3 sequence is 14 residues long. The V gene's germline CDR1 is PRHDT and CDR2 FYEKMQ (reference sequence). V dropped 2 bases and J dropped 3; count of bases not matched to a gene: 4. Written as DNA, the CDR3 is TGTGCCAGCAGCTTATGGGGACAGAACTACGAGCAGTACTTC. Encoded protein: CASSLWGQNYEQYF.

The CDR3 nucleotides read TGCGCCAGCAGCTTGGGCAGGGTCTCAGATACGCAGTATTTT. This translates into CASSLGRVSDTQYF. V is TRBV5-1 and J is TRBJ2-3; perhaps TRBD1 as D (5 bases). V lost 0 bases to trimming and J lost 4 bases, with 9 bases between them. Germline loops: CDR1 SGHRS, CDR2 YFSETQ. The CDR3 has 14 residues.

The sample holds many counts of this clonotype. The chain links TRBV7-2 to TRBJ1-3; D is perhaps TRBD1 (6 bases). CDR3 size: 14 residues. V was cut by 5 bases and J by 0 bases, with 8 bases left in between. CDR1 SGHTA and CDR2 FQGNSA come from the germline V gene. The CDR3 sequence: CASSRDNSGNTIYF. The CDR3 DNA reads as TGTGCCAGCAGCCGGGACAACTCTGGAAACACCATATATTTT.

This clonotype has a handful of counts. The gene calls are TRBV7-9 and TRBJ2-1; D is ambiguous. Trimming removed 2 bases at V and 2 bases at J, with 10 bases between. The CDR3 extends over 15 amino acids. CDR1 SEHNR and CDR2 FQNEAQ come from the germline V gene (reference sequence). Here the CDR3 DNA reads TGTGCCAGCAGCTTACGGTGGGAACCCTACAATGAGCAGTTCTTC. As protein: CASSLRWEPYNEQFF.

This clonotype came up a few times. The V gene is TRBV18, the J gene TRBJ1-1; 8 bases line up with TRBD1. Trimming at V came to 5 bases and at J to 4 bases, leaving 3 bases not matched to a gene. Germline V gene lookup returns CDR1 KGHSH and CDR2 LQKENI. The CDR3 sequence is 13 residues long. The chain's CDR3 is CASSWQGATEAFF. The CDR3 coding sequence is TGTGCCAGCTCATGGCAGGGGGCCACTGAAGCTTTCTTT.

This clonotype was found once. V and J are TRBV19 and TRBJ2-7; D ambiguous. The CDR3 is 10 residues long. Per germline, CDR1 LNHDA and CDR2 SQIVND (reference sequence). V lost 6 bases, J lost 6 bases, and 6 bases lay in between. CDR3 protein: CASRSSEQYF. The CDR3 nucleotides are TGTGCCAGTAGGAGCTCCGAGCAGTACTTC.

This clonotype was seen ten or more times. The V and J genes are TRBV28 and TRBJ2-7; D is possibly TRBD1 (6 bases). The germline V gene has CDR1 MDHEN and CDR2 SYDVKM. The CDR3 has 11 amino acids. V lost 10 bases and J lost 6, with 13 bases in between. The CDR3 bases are TGTGCCACCAGGGGCACCCCCGAGCAGTACTTC. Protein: CATRGTPEQYF.

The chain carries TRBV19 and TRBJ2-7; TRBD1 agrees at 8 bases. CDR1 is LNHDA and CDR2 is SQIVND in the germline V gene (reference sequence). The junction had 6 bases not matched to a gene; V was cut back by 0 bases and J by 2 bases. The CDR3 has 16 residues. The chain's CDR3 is CASSIETTGDPYEQYF. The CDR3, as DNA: TGTGCCAGTAGTATAGAAACGACAGGGGACCCCTACGAGCAGTACTTC.

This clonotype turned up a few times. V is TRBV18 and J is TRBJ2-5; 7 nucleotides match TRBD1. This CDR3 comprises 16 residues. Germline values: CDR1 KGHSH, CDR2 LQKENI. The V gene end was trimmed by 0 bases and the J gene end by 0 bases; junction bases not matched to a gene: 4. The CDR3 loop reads CASSPPETGYQETQYF. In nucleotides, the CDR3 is TGTGCCAGCTCACCACCGGAGACAGGGTACCAAGAGACCCAGTACTTC.

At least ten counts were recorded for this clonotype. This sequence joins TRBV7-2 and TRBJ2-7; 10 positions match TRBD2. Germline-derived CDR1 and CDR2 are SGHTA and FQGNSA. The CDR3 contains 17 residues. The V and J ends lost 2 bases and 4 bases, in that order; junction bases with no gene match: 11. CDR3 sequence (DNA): TGTGCCAGCAGCTTACTAGCGGGAGCGTTATCTGGGTACGAGCAGTACTTC. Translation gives CASSLLAGALSGYEQYF.

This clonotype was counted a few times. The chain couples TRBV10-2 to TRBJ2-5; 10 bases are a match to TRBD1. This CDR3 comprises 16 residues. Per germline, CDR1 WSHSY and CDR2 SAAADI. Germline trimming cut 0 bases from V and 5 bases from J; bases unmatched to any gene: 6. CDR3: CASSESRQGAGETQYF. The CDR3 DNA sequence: TGCGCCAGCAGTGAGTCCCGACAGGGGGCGGGGGAGACCCAGTACTTC.

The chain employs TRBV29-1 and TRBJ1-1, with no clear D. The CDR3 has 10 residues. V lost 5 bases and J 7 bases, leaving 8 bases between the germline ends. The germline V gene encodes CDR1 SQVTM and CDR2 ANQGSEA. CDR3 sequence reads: CSVRQNEAFF. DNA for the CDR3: TGCAGCGTTCGACAAAATGAAGCTTTCTTT.